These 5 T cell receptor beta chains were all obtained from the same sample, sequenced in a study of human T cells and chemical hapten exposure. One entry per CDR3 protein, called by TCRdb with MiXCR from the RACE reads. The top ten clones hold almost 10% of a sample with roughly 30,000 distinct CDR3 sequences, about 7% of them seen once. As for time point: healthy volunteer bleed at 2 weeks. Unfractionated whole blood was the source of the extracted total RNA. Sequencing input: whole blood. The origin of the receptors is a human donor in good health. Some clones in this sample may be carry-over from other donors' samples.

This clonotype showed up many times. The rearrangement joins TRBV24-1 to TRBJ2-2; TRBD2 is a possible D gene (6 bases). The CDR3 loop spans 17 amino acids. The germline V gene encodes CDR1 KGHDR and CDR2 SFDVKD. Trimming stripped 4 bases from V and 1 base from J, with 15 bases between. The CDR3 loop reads CATSEGSWGGNTGELFF. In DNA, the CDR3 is TGTGCCACCAGTGAGGGATCGTGGGGAGGGAACACCGGGGAGCTGTTTTTT.

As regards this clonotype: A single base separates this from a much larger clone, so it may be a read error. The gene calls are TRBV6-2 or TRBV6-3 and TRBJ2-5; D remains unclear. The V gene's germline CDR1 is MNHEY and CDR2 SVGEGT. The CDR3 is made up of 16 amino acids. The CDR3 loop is CDSSYSRKLRRETQYF. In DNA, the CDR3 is TGTGACAGCAGTTACTCGAGAAAACTTAGAAGAGAGACCCAGTACTTC.

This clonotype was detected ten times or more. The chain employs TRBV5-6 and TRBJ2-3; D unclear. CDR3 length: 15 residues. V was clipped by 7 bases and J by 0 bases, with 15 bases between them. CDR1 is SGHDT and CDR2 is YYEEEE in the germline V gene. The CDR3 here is CASGSSSTSTDTQYF. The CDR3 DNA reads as TGTGCCAGCGGTTCCAGCTCGACTAGCACAGATACGCAGTATTTT.

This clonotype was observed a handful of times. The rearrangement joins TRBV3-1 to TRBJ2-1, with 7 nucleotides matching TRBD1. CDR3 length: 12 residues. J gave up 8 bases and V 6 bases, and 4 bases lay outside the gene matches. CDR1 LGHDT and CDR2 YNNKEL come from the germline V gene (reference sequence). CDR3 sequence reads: CASSNRGHEQFF. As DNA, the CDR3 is TGTGCCAGCAGTAACAGGGGCCATGAGCAGTTCTTC.

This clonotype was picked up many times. The CDR3 coding sequence is TGCAGCCCGACAGGGGTCCCAAATGAAAAACTGTTTTTT. Translated, it gives CSPTGVPNEKLFF. The chain is built from TRBV20-1 and TRBJ1-4, with TRBD1 matching over 8 bases. Germline CDR1 reads DFQATT; CDR2 reads SNEGSKA (reference sequence). This CDR3 is 13 amino acids long.